This TCR beta chain was observed in a study of CD8+ T cells in alopecia areata. Trimming removed 0 bases at V and 5 bases at J, with 9 bases between. The CDR3 is 14 residues long. The germline CDR1 and CDR2 sequences are LNHNV and YYDKDF (reference sequence). Extracted RNA was reverse transcribed, and the resulting cDNA served as sequencing template. Assay: immunoSEQ multiplex PCR; the TCRdb copy retains only in-frame clones and omits some. The sample includes 150,000 to 200,000 clones, approximately 57% of them seen just once. As to treatment: oral pan-JAK inhibitor, 5-10 mg twice daily. PBMCs yielded sorted CD4+ and CD8+ T cells. A single count supports this clone.

The specimen comprised CD4+ T cells sorted from blood, sampled at week 24, from a patient treated with tofacitinib. The V and J genes are TRBV15 and TRBJ2-3; TRBD2 might be the D (5 bases). The TCR sequence derives from a human donor with alopecia areata. The CDR3 DNA is TGTGCCACCAGCAGAGACGACTACCTAGATACGCAGTATTTT. Translated: CATSRDDYLDTQYF.